A selection of T cell receptor beta chains follows, all from one sample in a study of shared clonotypes between healthy human individuals. Clones were sequenced by immunoSEQ multiplex PCR, and TCRdb holds only the in-frame ones, with some missing. The sample contains 2,100,000 or so clones, under 97% of which appear only once. Specimen: naive CD4+ T cells sorted from blood. All receptors derive from a man aged 18 to 29 in good health. Both conserved end residues are part of each CDR3. The D gene is left open where the match is weak. Clone sizes are given selectively: once, few, many, or a class where the clone is expanded.

V,size,D,length,J,CDR3,DNA
TRBV9,NA,NA,15,TRBJ1-3,CASSVGSSSGNTIYF,TGTGCCAGCAGCGTAGGGTCCTCCTCTGGAAACACCATATATTTT
TRBV19,NA,NA,14,TRBJ2-6,CASRKGSGANVLTF,TGTGCCAGTAGGAAGGGCTCTGGGGCCAACGTCCTGACTTTC
TRBV5-1,NA,NA,14,TRBJ1-4,CASSPAWGGEKLFF,TGCGCCAGCAGCCCGGCGTGGGGAGGAGAAAAACTGTTTTTT
TRBV30,once,NA,13,TRBJ2-7,CAWSVGQQHEQYF,TGTGCCTGGAGTGTTGGACAGCAGCACGAGCAGTACTTC
TRBV28,NA,TRBD1,15,TRBJ1-5,CASSFQGAGNQPQHF,TGTGCCAGCAGTTTCCAGGGGGCGGGCAATCAGCCCCAGCATTTT
TRBV30,once,NA,16,TRBJ1-4,CAWSPVAGRPNEKLFF,TGTGCCTGGAGTCCTGTGGCAGGGCGGCCTAATGAAAAACTGTTTTTT
TRBV7-2,NA,NA,13,TRBJ2-7,CASSLLGHYEQYF,TGTGCCAGCAGCTTATTGGGGCACTACGAGCAGTACTTC
TRBV28,NA,NA,15,TRBJ2-7,CASSLWRTSNYEQYF,TGTGCCAGCAGTTTATGGAGGACAAGTAACTACGAGCAGTACTTC
TRBV7-2,NA,TRBD2,16,TRBJ2-7,CASSLGLRGELGEQYF,TGTGCCAGCAGCTTAGGTTTGCGGGGGGAACTTGGCGAGCAGTACTTC
TRBV10-3,NA,NA,16,TRBJ2-3,CAISLEGGRLTDTQYF,TGTGCCATCAGCCTTGAAGGGGGTAGGCTAACAGATACGCAGTATTTT
TRBV5-1,NA,TRBD2,15,TRBJ2-2,CASSPTSGLPGELFF,TGCGCCAGCTCCCCGACTAGCGGGCTCCCCGGGGAGCTGTTTTTT
TRBV15,NA,NA,13,TRBJ1-1,CATSRGTGFEAFF,TGTGCCACCAGCAGAGGCACAGGATTTGAAGCTTTCTTT
TRBV9,NA,TRBD2,16,TRBJ2-1,CASSARLAGSKNEQFF,TGTGCCAGCAGCGCTCGACTAGCGGGTTCTAAGAATGAGCAGTTCTTC
TRBV12-5,NA,NA,14,TRBJ1-1,CASGARGENTEAFF,TGTGCTAGTGGTGCACGAGGGGAAAACACTGAAGCTTTCTTT
TRBV27,few,TRBD2,16,TRBJ2-7,CASSLSILAVGDEQYF,TGTGCCAGCAGTCTCAGTATACTAGCGGTCGGGGACGAGCAGTACTTC
TRBV2,NA,NA,18,TRBJ2-2,CASSEAEGVWMNTGELFF,TGTGCCAGCAGTGAAGCGGAAGGGGTGTGGATGAACACCGGGGAGCTGTTTTTT
TRBV27,NA,TRBD1,15,TRBJ2-7,CASSPGQGKTYEQYF,TGTGCCAGCAGCCCAGGACAGGGGAAAACCTACGAGCAGTACTTC
TRBV12-5,NA,TRBD1,16,TRBJ2-7,CASGLAPKDRGYEQYF,TGTGCTAGTGGTTTGGCCCCGAAGGACAGGGGTTACGAGCAGTACTTC
TRBV10-3,NA,NA,11,TRBJ2-1,CAISTSDVQFF,TGTGCCATCAGTACCTCGGATGTGCAGTTCTTC
TRBV10-3,NA,NA,15,TRBJ2-1,CAISAGGGSYNEQFF,TGTGCCATCAGCGCTGGGGGCGGCTCCTACAATGAGCAGTTCTTC
TRBV7-9,once,NA,14,TRBJ2-2,CASSLGTVAGELFF,TGTGCCAGCAGCTTAGGGACAGTCGCCGGGGAGCTGTTTTTT
TRBV6-5,NA,TRBD2,14,TRBJ2-3,CASSLLAVKDTQYF,TGTGCCAGCAGTTTGCTAGCGGTTAAGGATACGCAGTATTTT
TRBV4-3,NA,TRBD2,16,TRBJ2-1,CASSLEGSGSYNEQFF,TGCGCCAGCAGCCTCGAGGGAAGCGGGAGTTATAATGAGCAGTTCTTC
TRBV15,NA,NA,13,TRBJ2-5,CATSRGLVRTQYF,TGTGCCACCAGCAGAGGGCTGGTAAGGACCCAGTACTTC
TRBV5-1,NA,NA,16,TRBJ1-1,CASSLLPGAMNTEAFF,TGCGCCAGCAGCTTGTTGCCAGGGGCAATGAACACTGAAGCTTTCTTT
TRBV2,NA,NA,14,TRBJ2-2,CASSVRGSTGELFF,TGTGCCAGCAGTGTCAGGGGATCCACCGGGGAGCTGTTTTTT
TRBV28,NA,NA,16,TRBJ1-4,CASSLAGYSTNEKLFF,TGTGCCAGCAGTTTAGCAGGCTATTCAACTAATGAAAAACTGTTTTTT
TRBV5-4,NA,TRBD1,14,TRBJ2-7,CASTPTQGAYEQYF,TGTGCCAGCACTCCGACCCAGGGGGCCTACGAGCAGTACTTC
TRBV7-2,NA,TRBD2,16,TRBJ2-2,CASSLVSGVNTGELFF,TGTGCCAGCAGCTTAGTTAGCGGGGTGAACACCGGGGAGCTGTTTTTT
TRBV5-1,NA,NA,18,TRBJ2-6,CASSLKQQSVSGANVLTF,TGCGCCAGCAGCTTGAAACAGCAAAGCGTCTCTGGGGCCAACGTCCTGACTTTC
TRBV28,NA,NA,14,TRBJ1-1,CASSHIQRRTEAFF,TGTGCCAGCAGCCATATTCAAAGGCGGACTGAAGCTTTCTTT
TRBV12-5,NA,NA,13,TRBJ1-2,CASGLGGIHGYTF,TGTGCTAGTGGGCTCGGGGGTATTCATGGCTACACCTTC
TRBV5-4,NA,NA,12,TRBJ1-2,CASSETGYGYTF,TGTGCCAGCAGCGAGACAGGTTATGGCTACACCTTC